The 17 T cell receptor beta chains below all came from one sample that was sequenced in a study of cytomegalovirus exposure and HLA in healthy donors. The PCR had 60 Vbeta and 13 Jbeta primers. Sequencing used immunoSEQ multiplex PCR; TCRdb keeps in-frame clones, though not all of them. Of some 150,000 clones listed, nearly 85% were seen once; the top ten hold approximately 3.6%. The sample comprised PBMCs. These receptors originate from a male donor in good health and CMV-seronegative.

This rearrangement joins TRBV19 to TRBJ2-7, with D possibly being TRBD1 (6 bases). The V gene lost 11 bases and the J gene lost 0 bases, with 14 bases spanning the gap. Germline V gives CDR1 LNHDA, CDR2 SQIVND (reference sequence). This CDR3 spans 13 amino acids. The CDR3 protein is CAARDTISYEQYF. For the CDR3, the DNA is TGTGCCGCCCGGGACACGATCTCCTACGAGCAGTACTTC.

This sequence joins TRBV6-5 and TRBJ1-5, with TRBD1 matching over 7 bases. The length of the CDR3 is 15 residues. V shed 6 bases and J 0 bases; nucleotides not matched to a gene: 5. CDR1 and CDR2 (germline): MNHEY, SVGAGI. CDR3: CASRTDRVSNQPQHF. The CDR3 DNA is TGTGCCAGCAGGACTGACAGGGTTAGCAATCAGCCCCAGCATTTT.

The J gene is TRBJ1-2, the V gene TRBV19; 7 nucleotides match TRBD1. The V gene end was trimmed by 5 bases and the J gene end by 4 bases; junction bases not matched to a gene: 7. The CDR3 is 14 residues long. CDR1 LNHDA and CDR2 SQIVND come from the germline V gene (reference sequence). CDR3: CASSLGDSGYGYTF. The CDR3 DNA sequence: TGTGCCAGTAGTCTAGGGGACAGTGGCTATGGCTACACCTTC.

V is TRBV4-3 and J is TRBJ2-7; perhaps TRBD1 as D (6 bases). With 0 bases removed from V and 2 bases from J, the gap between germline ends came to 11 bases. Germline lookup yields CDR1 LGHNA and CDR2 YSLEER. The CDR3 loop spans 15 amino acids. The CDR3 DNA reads TGCGCCAGCAGCCAAGATTGGCGACAGGCCTACGAGCAGTACTTC. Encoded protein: CASSQDWRQAYEQYF.

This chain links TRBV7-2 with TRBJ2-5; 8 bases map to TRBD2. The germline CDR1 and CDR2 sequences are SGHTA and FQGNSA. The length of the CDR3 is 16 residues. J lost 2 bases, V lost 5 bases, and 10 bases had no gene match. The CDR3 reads CASSQPLAGIQETQYF. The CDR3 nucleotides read TGTGCCAGCAGCCAACCTCTAGCGGGCATACAAGAGACCCAGTACTTC.

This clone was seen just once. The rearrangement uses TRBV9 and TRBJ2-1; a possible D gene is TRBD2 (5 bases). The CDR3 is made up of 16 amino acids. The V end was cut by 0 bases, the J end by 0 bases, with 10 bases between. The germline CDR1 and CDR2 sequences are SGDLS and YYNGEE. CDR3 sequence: CASSVEAVLSYNEQFF. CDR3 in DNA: TGTGCCAGCAGCGTAGAAGCGGTTCTCTCCTACAATGAGCAGTTCTTC.

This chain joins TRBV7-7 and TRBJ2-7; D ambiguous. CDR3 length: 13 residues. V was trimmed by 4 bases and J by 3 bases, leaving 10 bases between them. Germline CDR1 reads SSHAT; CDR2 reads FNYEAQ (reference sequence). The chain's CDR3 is CASSSSPGYEQYF. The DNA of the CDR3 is TGTGCCAGCAGCTCCAGCCCGGGCTACGAGCAGTACTTC.

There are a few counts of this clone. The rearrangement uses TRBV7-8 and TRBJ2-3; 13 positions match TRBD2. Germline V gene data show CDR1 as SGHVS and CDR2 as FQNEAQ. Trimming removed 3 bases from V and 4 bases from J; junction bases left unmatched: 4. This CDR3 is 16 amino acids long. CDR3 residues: CASSLWTSGGSDTQYF. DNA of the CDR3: TGTGCCAGCAGCTTGTGGACTAGCGGGGGTTCAGATACGCAGTATTTT.

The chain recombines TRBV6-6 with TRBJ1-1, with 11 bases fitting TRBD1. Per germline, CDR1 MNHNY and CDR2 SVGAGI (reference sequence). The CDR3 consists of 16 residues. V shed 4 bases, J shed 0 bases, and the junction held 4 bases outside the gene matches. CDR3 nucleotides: TGTGCCAGCAGTTCGGGACAGGGGGTAATGAACACTGAAGCTTTCTTT. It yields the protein CASSSGQGVMNTEAFF.

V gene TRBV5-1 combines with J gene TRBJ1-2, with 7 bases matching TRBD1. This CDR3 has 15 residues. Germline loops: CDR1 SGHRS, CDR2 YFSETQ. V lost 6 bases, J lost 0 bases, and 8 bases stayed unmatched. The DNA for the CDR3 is TGCGCCAGCACCGACGGACAGGCCTCTAACTATGGCTACACCTTC. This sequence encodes CASTDGQASNYGYTF.

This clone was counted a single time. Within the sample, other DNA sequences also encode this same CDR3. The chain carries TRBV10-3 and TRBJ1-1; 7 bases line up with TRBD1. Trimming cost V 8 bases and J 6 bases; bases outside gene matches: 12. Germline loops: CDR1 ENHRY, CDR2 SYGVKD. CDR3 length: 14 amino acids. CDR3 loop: CAIASQGLVAEAFF. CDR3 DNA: TGTGCCATCGCCTCACAGGGGTTAGTAGCTGAAGCTTTCTTT.

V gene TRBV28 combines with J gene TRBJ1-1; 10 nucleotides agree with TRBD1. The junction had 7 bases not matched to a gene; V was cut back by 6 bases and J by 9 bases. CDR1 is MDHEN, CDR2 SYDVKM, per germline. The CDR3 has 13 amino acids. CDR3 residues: CASSPRDRGKAFF. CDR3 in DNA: TGTGCCAGCAGCCCCCGGGACAGGGGCAAAGCTTTCTTT.

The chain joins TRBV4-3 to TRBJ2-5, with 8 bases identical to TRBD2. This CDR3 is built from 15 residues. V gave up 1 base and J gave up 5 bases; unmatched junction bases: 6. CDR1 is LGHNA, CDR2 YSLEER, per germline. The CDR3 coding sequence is TGCGCCAGCAGCCAAGGAGCGGGAGTGGGGGAGACCCAGTACTTC. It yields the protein CASSQGAGVGETQYF.

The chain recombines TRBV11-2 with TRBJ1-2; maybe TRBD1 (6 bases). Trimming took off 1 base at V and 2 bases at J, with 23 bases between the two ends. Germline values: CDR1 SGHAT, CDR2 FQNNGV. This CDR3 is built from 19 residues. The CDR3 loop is CASSLGFVTGSDKNYGYTF. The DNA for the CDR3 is TGTGCCAGCAGCTTAGGGTTCGTAACAGGGTCTGACAAAAACTATGGCTACACCTTC.

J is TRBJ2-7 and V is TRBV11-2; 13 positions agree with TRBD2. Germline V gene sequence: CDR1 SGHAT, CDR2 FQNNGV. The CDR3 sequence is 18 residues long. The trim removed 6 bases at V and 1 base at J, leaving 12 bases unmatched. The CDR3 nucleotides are TGTGCCAGCAGAAGGCCGGGACTAGCGGGGAAAAAATCCTACGAGCAGTACTTC. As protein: CASRRPGLAGKKSYEQYF.

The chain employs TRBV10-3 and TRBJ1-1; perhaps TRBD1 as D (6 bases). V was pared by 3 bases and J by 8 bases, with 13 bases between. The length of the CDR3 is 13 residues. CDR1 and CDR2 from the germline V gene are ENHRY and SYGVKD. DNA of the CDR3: TGTGCCATCAGTGACCTACGACAGGTCGAAGCTTTCTTT. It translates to CAISDLRQVEAFF.

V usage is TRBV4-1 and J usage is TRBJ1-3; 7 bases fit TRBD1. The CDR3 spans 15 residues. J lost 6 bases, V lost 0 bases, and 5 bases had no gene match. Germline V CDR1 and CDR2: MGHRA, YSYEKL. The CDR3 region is CASSQDPGQLNTIYF. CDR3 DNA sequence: TGCGCCAGCAGCCAAGATCCGGGACAGTTAAACACCATATATTTT.